The 17 T cell receptor beta chains reported below all come from one sample, sequenced in a study of tumor-infiltrating lymphocytes in primary liver carcinoma. Blood RNA was derived from unsorted whole blood, and germline DNA was extracted too. From 450 to 550 ng total RNA, TCR beta cDNA was generated with a primer in the constant region. Amplification in three nested multiplex PCR rounds with slightly modified ARM-PCR gave rise to TCR beta libraries. For around 11 cycles apiece, the opening two PCR rounds ran with TRBV1-TRBV30 forward primers and a C-beta reverse primer. Each CDR3 protein gets one entry after TCRdb re-called the multiplex PCR reads with MiXCR. Of 250,000 to 350,000 distinct CDR3 sequences listed, about 50% were seen once; the top ten hold 15% to 20%. The sample consisted of peripheral blood. Source of these receptors: a woman aged 25-40 years with primary liver carcinoma and hepatitis B virus infection.

The genes are TRBV6-1 and TRBJ1-1; D unclear. V gave up 3 bases and J gave up 5 bases, with 10 bases separating them. This CDR3 comprises 13 residues. CDR1 and CDR2 (germline): MNHNS, SASEGT. CDR3 nucleotides: TGTGCCAGCAGTGATGAAGGTGGGACTGAAGCTTTCTTT. Residues: CASSDEGGTEAFF.

This clonotype showed up many times. The chain has TRBV4-1 and TRBJ1-5, with D maybe TRBD1 (6 bases). Germline-derived CDR1 and CDR2 are MGHRA and YSYEKL. CDR3 length equals 19 residues. V dropped 4 bases and J dropped 4 bases, with 26 bases sitting between them. The CDR3 DNA reads TGCGCCAGCAGCCCCGAGGGGGGCGAATCCCCTAGGTGGAATCAGCCCCAGCATTTT. Translation: CASSPEGGESPRWNQPQHF.

Many counts were recorded for this clonotype. The V gene is TRBV12-3 or TRBV12-4, the J gene TRBJ1-1; D remains ambiguous. Trimming removed 4 bases from V and 1 base from J, with 10 bases in between. The CDR3 loop spans 14 amino acids. DNA for the CDR3: TGTGCCAGCAGTTCTCCCCTAGGGAACACTGAAGCTTTCTTT. As protein: CASSSPLGNTEAFF.

The chain couples TRBV28 to TRBJ2-1; 9 bases agree with TRBD2. V was clipped by 5 bases and J by 4 bases; unmatched bases: 6. This CDR3 is 15 amino acids long. Germline CDR1 and CDR2: MDHEN and SYDVKM. The CDR3 DNA sequence: TGTGCCAGCAGTACCCGGACTAGCGAATACAATGAGCAGTTCTTC. It codes for CASSTRTSEYNEQFF.

This clonotype was observed a handful of times. The CDR3 DNA is TGCAGCGTACCCCCTGAAGAGGTTTTCTACAATGAGCAGTTCTTC. Its protein product is CSVPPEEVFYNEQFF. The chain is built from TRBV29-1 and TRBJ2-1, with D hard to call. Per the germline V gene, CDR1 is SQVTM and CDR2 is ANQGSEA. V was cut by 6 bases and J by 3 bases, with 18 bases left in between. CDR3 length: 15 amino acids.

To note about this clonotype: The germline gene is not matched at one end of the junction; a read error may be the cause. This chain links TRBV11-1 with TRBJ2-1, with TRBD2 matching over 7 bases. CDR3 length: 16 residues. Germline values: CDR1 SGHAT, CDR2 FQDESV (reference sequence). The CDR3 region has the DNA TGTGCCAGCAGCTTGATAGCGGGCTTGTCATACAATGATCAGTTCTTC. It encodes CASSLIAGLSYNDQFF.

Only a few counts were recorded for this clonotype. The chain has TRBV7-9 and TRBJ1-5; weak D call: TRBD1 (5 bases). The CDR3 contains 15 residues. CDR1 and CDR2 (germline): SEHNR, FQNEAQ (reference sequence). Trimming pared 2 bases from V and 7 bases from J, leaving 15 bases between. The CDR3 DNA is TGTGCCAGCAGCTTATGGCAGGGTAAAGACCAGCCCCAGCATTTT. Protein product: CASSLWQGKDQPQHF.

The chain combines TRBV11-2 with TRBJ2-1; possibly TRBD2 for D (5 bases). Germline CDR1 and CDR2: SGHAT and FQNNGV. This CDR3 comprises 15 residues. V shed 9 bases and J shed 6 bases, with 21 bases lying between them. The CDR3 spells CASSDWPRLLNEQFF. The DNA for the CDR3 is TGTGCCAGTAGCGATTGGCCGCGACTTCTCAATGAGCAGTTCTTC.

Remarks on this clonotype: A much larger clone differs from this one at a single base, so this may be a read error. V usage is TRBV29-1 and J usage is TRBJ1-5; 7 bases line up with TRBD1. Germline-derived CDR1 and CDR2 are SQVTM and ANQGSEA. This CDR3 region has 13 residues. In DNA, the CDR3 is TGCAACGTTCGAGACAGGGTCGGTCAGCCCCAGCATTTT. Residues: CNVRDRVGQPQHF.

CDR3 in DNA: TGTGCCAGCAGCTTAGTTTGGGGGGCTCGGACAGATACGCAGTATTTT. The encoded protein is CASSLVWGARTDTQYF. This chain uses TRBV11-2 with TRBJ2-3, with D tentatively TRBD1 or TRBD2 (6 bases each). V was clipped by 1 base and J by 3 bases, with 14 bases between them. The CDR3 extends over 16 amino acids. Per the germline V gene, CDR1 is SGHAT and CDR2 is FQNNGV.

Note on this clonotype: Compared with germline, one end of the junction differs, possibly owing to a read error. The rearrangement uses TRBV12-3 or TRBV12-4 and TRBJ2-7; D gene ambiguous. The CDR3 contains 13 residues. In DNA form, the CDR3 reads TGTGCCAGCAGTTTACACGTTAACGACGAACAGTACTTC. This encodes CASSLHVNDEQYF.

This clonotype was seen only a few times. A much larger clone lies a single base off, so this may be a read error. The V call is TRBV6-6, the J call TRBJ2-2; D is unclear. The CDR3 sequence is 12 residues long. The germline gives CDR1 MNHNY, CDR2 SVGAGI (reference sequence). This chain's CDR3 is CVSSYSSGELFF. DNA for the CDR3: TGTGTCAGCAGTTACTCATCCGGGGAGCTGTTTTTT.

This clonotype was picked up one time. A read error may explain this, as a much larger clone is one base away. The V and J genes are TRBV29-1 and TRBJ1-1; 10 positions match TRBD1. J lost 5 bases, V lost 8 bases, and 8 bases had no gene match. CDR1 SQVTM and CDR2 ANQGSEA come from the germline V gene. The CDR3 has 13 residues. The CDR3 protein is CSIGQGGTTEAFF. The DNA for the CDR3 is TGCAGCATAGGACAGGGGGGAACGACTGAAGCTTTCTTT.

Note on this clonotype: This could be a read error, since a much larger clone is one nucleotide away. V gene TRBV24-1 combines with J gene TRBJ2-7; weak D call: TRBD1 (6 bases). V shed 4 bases and J shed 0 bases, with 15 bases lying between them. CDR1 is KGHDR, CDR2 SFDVKD, per germline. The CDR3 runs 16 residues. DNA of the CDR3: TGTGCCACCAGTGACCTCTGGGACACCCACTCCTACGAGCAGTACTTC. Translated, it gives CATSDLWDTHSYEQYF.

This clonotype was seen many times. The V call is TRBV11-2, the J call TRBJ2-7; TRBD2 agrees at 10 bases. The CDR3 loop spans 15 amino acids. Germline loops: CDR1 SGHAT, CDR2 FQNNGV. V was pared by 4 bases and J by 1 base, with 4 bases of the junction left unmatched. CDR3: CASSYDSGRSYEQYF. CDR3 in DNA: TGTGCCAGCAGCTATGATAGCGGGAGGTCCTACGAGCAGTACTTC.

This rearrangement joins TRBV6-1 to TRBJ1-1, with D hard to call. The V and J ends lost 2 bases and 1 base respectively, with 5 bases between them. The CDR3 contains 13 residues. Germline V CDR1 and CDR2: MNHNS, SASEGT. CDR3 nucleotides: TGTGCCAGCAGTGAATTGGGGAACACTGAAGCTTTCTTT. This gives the protein CASSELGNTEAFF.

In the case of this clonotype: Its ends do not fully match the called genes, so a read error is possible. The rearrangement uses TRBV4-3 and TRBJ2-7, with D perhaps TRBD2 (5 bases). The germline CDR1 and CDR2 sequences are LGHNA and YSLEER. This CDR3 has 15 residues. For the CDR3, the DNA is TGCGCCAGCAGCCAAGTGGTTGACTACTCCTGCGAGCAGTACTTC. Its translation is CASSQVVDYSCEQYF.